Included here is one T cell receptor beta chain sequence, with context. The V gene end was trimmed by 4 bases and the J gene end by 7 bases; junction bases not matched to a gene: 8. The CDR3 contains 14 residues. Germline V lookup: CDR1 SNHLY, CDR2 FYNNEI. This record belongs to a study of shared clonotypes between healthy human individuals. Cells designated naive CD8 were CD45RO-negative and were positively selected for CCR7, with terminally differentiated effector memory CD45RA+ cells excluded. The method was immunoSEQ multiplex PCR; TCRdb's version includes in-frame clones alone and lacks a portion of them. This sample yields approximately 2,000,000 clones, of which roughly 95% are seen a single time; over 1.5% belongs to the top ten.

The origin of this receptor is a man younger than 30 in good health. Some clones in this sample may be carry-over from other donors' samples. V and J are TRBV2 and TRBJ2-3; 7 bases agree with TRBD1. Sequenced material: naive CD8+ T cells from PBMCs. CDR3 sequence reads: CASSGIQGHNTQYF. The CDR3 DNA sequence: TGTGCCAGCAGTGGGATACAGGGGCACAATACGCAGTATTTT.